The 27 T cell receptor beta chains below come from one sample, sequenced in a study of neurological immune-mediated disorders. TCRdb passed the 5' RACE reads through MiXCR, listing each CDR3 protein once. The sample carries 30,000 or so distinct CDR3 sequences, 9% to 15% recorded once. Sequenced: PBMCs. The receptors derive from a man between 60 and 75 years old in good health.

This clonotype was seen ten or more times. This chain connects TRBV5-1 to TRBJ2-1; D might be TRBD1 or TRBD2, each matching 5 bases. The CDR3 spans 15 residues. Trimming left V 3 bases short and J 6 bases short, with 16 bases between. Germline values: CDR1 SGHRS, CDR2 YFSETQ. CDR3 residues: CASSWGWDPVNEQFF. The CDR3 DNA reads TGCGCCAGCAGCTGGGGATGGGACCCGGTCAATGAGCAGTTCTTC.

This clonotype was observed at least ten times. The rearrangement links TRBV2 to TRBJ2-7, with 8 positions matching TRBD1. Germline V gene data show CDR1 as SNHLY and CDR2 as FYNNEI. The CDR3 loop spans 15 amino acids. J gave up 4 bases and V 8 bases, and 13 bases lay outside the gene matches. The CDR3 sequence: CASRKDRGVLYEQYF. The CDR3 DNA sequence: TGTGCCAGCCGCAAAGACAGGGGCGTATTATACGAGCAGTACTTC.

This clonotype was recorded at least ten times. This chain uses TRBV12-3 or TRBV12-4 with TRBJ2-2; D possibly corresponds to TRBD1 (6 bases). V was shortened by 5 bases and J by 4 bases, with 11 bases between the two germline ends. The CDR3 covers 14 residues. The CDR3, as DNA: TGTGCCAGCAGTGACAGGCCGTCCACCGGGGAGCTGTTTTTT. Protein product: CASSDRPSTGELFF.

This clonotype was observed at least ten times. The rearrangement joins TRBV9 to TRBJ2-5; no clear D gene. Trimming took off 4 bases at V and 4 bases at J, with 14 bases between the two ends. Germline CDR1 and CDR2: SGDLS and YYNGEE. The CDR3 contains 14 residues. The CDR3 region has the DNA TGTGCCAGCAGCACCCACGGGTTGGGAGAGACCCAGTACTTC. It yields the protein CASSTHGLGETQYF.

This clonotype was picked up many times. The chain is built from TRBV5-6 and TRBJ2-7; TRBD1 matches 7 bases. Germline V gene sequence: CDR1 SGHDT, CDR2 YYEEEE. V was pared by 6 bases and J by 3 bases, with 9 bases of the junction left unmatched. This CDR3 is built from 14 residues. For the CDR3, the DNA is TGTGCCAGCACCGCCGGGACAGCCCTCTACGAGCAGTACTTC. It is translated as CASTAGTALYEQYF.

This clonotype has at least ten counts. This sequence joins TRBV5-1 and TRBJ2-3, with D maybe TRBD2 (5 bases). This CDR3 has 13 residues. Germline CDR1 is SGHRS and CDR2 is YFSETQ. Trimming took off 0 bases at V and 4 bases at J, with 6 bases between the two ends. Written as DNA, the CDR3 is TGCGCCAGCAGCTTGGCGGGGTCAGATACGCAGTATTTT. This gives the protein CASSLAGSDTQYF.

The sample holds many counts of this clonotype. The rearrangement uses TRBV20-1 and TRBJ1-1; D remains unclear. Trimming shortened V by 3 bases and J by 11 bases, and 19 bases separated the two germline ends. Germline CDR1 DFQATT, CDR2 SNEGSKA (reference sequence). The CDR3 loop spans 13 amino acids. CDR3 nucleotides: TGCAGTGCTAGTGGTACAGTTCTTGACGAGGCTTTCTTT. As protein: CSASGTVLDEAFF.

This rearrangement joins TRBV5-1 to TRBJ1-1; D remains ambiguous. The CDR3 loop spans 13 amino acids. CDR1 SGHRS and CDR2 YFSETQ come from the germline V gene. V was trimmed by 4 bases and J by 6 bases, leaving 13 bases between them. For the CDR3, the DNA is TGCGCCAGCAGCCGTGATCCGAGTTCTGAAGCTTTCTTT. Translating it yields CASSRDPSSEAFF.

This clonotype was counted ten times or more. The CDR3 DNA follows: TGCAGTGCTAGCCAATCTGGGGTGCGGGGGTCCTACGAGCAGTACTTC. As protein: CSASQSGVRGSYEQYF. The chain recombines TRBV20-1 with TRBJ2-7; 7 positions match TRBD2. V gave up 3 bases and J gave up 1 base; unmatched junction bases: 12. Germline loops: CDR1 DFQATT, CDR2 SNEGSKA (reference sequence). CDR3 length: 16 residues.

By share, this clonotype ranks as medium-sized. The genes are TRBV11-2 and TRBJ1-1, with D hard to call. The V and J ends lost 3 bases and 1 base respectively, with 9 bases between them. Germline assignment: CDR1 SGHAT and CDR2 FQNNGV. The CDR3 runs to 14 residues. This CDR3 is CASSFRGENTEAFF. CDR3 DNA sequence: TGTGCCAGCAGCTTTCGTGGGGAGAACACTGAAGCTTTCTTT.

By frequency in the sample, this clonotype is medium-sized. The V call is TRBV4-3, the J call TRBJ2-5; 7 bases agree with TRBD2. The germline V gene has CDR1 LGHNA and CDR2 YSLEER. This CDR3 has 14 amino acids. The V gene end was trimmed by 0 bases and the J gene end by 7 bases; junction bases not matched to a gene: 5. The CDR3 protein is CASSQDRGVGTQYF. The CDR3, as DNA: TGCGCCAGCAGCCAAGATCGGGGGGTCGGGACCCAGTACTTC.

This clonotype was picked up many times. This may come from a read error, since a much larger clone is one base off. The CDR3 loop reads CASSITREGAGTQYF. The CDR3 DNA is TGTGCCAGCAGCATTACTAGGGAGGGGGCCGGGACGCAGTATTTT. This chain links TRBV7-8 with TRBJ2-3; D might be TRBD1 or TRBD2, each matching 7 bases. From germline, CDR1 is SGHVS and CDR2 FQNEAQ. The CDR3 consists of 15 residues. V was clipped by 5 bases and J by 9 bases, with 21 bases between them.

This clonotype was counted at least ten times. The chain joins TRBV6-4 to TRBJ1-5; no firm D call. CDR1 and CDR2 (germline): MRHNA, SNTAGT. Trimming took 10 bases from V and 10 from J, leaving 14 bases between them. The CDR3 is 11 amino acids. This chain's CDR3 is CATSSLRPQHF. CDR3 nucleotides: TGTGCCACCAGCTCCCTTCGTCCCCAGCATTTT.

This clonotype was observed many times. The chain combines TRBV11-2 with TRBJ1-1, with D perhaps matching TRBD1 (5 bases). The germline V and J ends were trimmed by 7 bases and 1 base, with 10 bases remaining between them. This CDR3 has 13 amino acids. Germline V gene lookup returns CDR1 SGHAT and CDR2 FQNNGV. CDR3 amino acids: CASNLQENTEAFF. DNA for the CDR3: TGTGCCAGCAACCTACAGGAGAACACTGAAGCTTTCTTT.

Many counts were recorded for this clonotype. V is TRBV20-1 and J is TRBJ2-7, with D perhaps TRBD1 or TRBD2 (6 bases each). The CDR3 consists of 14 residues. Germline-derived CDR1 and CDR2 are DFQATT and SNEGSKA (reference sequence). Between the trimmed V and J ends, which lost 8 bases and 3 bases, there was a span of 20 bases. The DNA of the CDR3 is TGCAGTACCAAGAACGCTAGGGGGGACTACGAGCAGTACTTC. Translated: CSTKNARGDYEQYF.

This clonotype has ten or more counts. The V call is TRBV3-1, the J call TRBJ2-3, with 12 positions matching TRBD2. The CDR3 totals 16 residues. V lost 3 bases, J lost 2 bases, and 3 bases stayed unmatched. The germline gives CDR1 LGHDT, CDR2 YNNKEL (reference sequence). The CDR3 here is CASSQTSGGYTDTQYF. Written as DNA, the CDR3 is TGTGCCAGCAGCCAGACTAGCGGGGGATACACAGATACGCAGTATTTT.

This clonotype was seen at least ten times. This rearrangement joins TRBV20-1 to TRBJ1-2; TRBD1 might be the D (6 bases). Trimming stripped 1 base from V and 0 bases from J, with 12 bases between. This CDR3 is built from 15 residues. CDR1 is DFQATT, CDR2 SNEGSKA, per germline (reference sequence). The CDR3 sequence: CSARASGAPNYGYTF. The CDR3 DNA follows: TGCAGTGCTAGAGCATCGGGGGCACCTAACTATGGCTACACCTTC.

This clonotype was observed many times. The V gene is TRBV28, the J gene TRBJ2-4; perhaps TRBD2 as D (6 bases). The CDR3 contains 13 residues. Germline loops: CDR1 MDHEN, CDR2 SYDVKM. Trimming pared 4 bases from V and 11 bases from J, leaving 15 bases between. This CDR3 is CASSSGLTKVQYF. CDR3 sequence (DNA): TGTGCCAGCAGTTCGGGACTCACAAAGGTTCAGTACTTC.

This clonotype was recorded many times. The CDR3 DNA reads TGTGCCAGCAGCTTCACGGTGACTAGCGTCCCCGGGGAGCTGTTTTTT. It encodes CASSFTVTSVPGELFF. V gene TRBV7-9 combines with J gene TRBJ2-2, with 8 bases fitting TRBD2. V trimming: 3 bases; J trimming: 6 bases; junction bases outside the gene matches: 9. This CDR3 comprises 16 residues. CDR1 is SEHNR, CDR2 FQNEAQ, per germline (reference sequence).

This clonotype showed up many times. The CDR3 protein is CSASYLGYRSYNEQFF. CDR3 sequence (DNA): TGCAGTGCTAGTTACCTGGGCTACCGGTCCTACAATGAGCAGTTCTTC. The V and J genes are TRBV20-1 and TRBJ2-1; the D is unclear. V lost 3 bases and J 1 base, leaving 16 bases between the germline ends. The CDR3 runs to 16 residues. Germline CDR1 is DFQATT and CDR2 is SNEGSKA (reference sequence).

This clonotype was counted ten times or more. This chain links TRBV7-9 with TRBJ1-2; the D is unclear. CDR1 and CDR2 from the germline V gene are SEHNR and FQNEAQ (reference sequence). The germline V and J ends were trimmed by 11 bases and 4 bases, with 14 bases remaining between them. The CDR3 consists of 12 residues. CDR3 in amino acids: CALPALGYGYTF. CDR3 bases: TGTGCCCTGCCGGCCCTGGGCTATGGCTACACCTTC.

This clonotype showed up many times. This chain connects TRBV5-1 to TRBJ2-7; D perhaps matches TRBD2 (5 bases). Germline-derived CDR1 and CDR2 are SGHRS and YFSETQ. V lost 2 bases and J 2 bases, leaving 8 bases between the germline ends. This CDR3 has 13 residues. The CDR3 nucleotides are TGCGCCAGCAGCTTTGAGGGCACCTACGAGCAGTACTTC. Translating gives CASSFEGTYEQYF.

This clonotype was observed many times. The chain joins TRBV5-1 to TRBJ2-3, with 8 bases lining up with TRBD2. Germline-derived CDR1 and CDR2 are SGHRS and YFSETQ. V was clipped by 0 bases and J by 2 bases; unmatched bases: 5. CDR3 length equals 16 residues. CDR3 bases: TGCGCCAGCAGCTTGGCCCTAGCGGGCCACACAGATACGCAGTATTTT. This gives the protein CASSLALAGHTDTQYF.

This clonotype was picked up many times. The V gene is TRBV5-1, the J gene TRBJ2-4; D is unclear. CDR1 and CDR2 from the germline V gene are SGHRS and YFSETQ. Deletions cut 4 bases from V and 8 bases from J, with 16 bases between. The CDR3 is made up of 14 amino acids. DNA for the CDR3: TGCGCCAGCAGCACCACAAGGGAAGGCGACATTCAGTACTTC. It encodes CASSTTREGDIQYF.

J is TRBJ1-1 and V is TRBV7-2; D is unclear. Trimming stripped 8 bases from V and 5 bases from J, with 18 bases between. Germline CDR1 is SGHTA and CDR2 is FQGNSA. The CDR3 covers 14 residues. This chain's CDR3 is CASGALVGVTEAFF. Here the CDR3 DNA reads TGTGCCAGCGGCGCACTGGTCGGGGTAACTGAAGCTTTCTTT.

This clonotype was recorded at least ten times. The chain carries TRBV7-2 and TRBJ1-1; 7 bases agree with TRBD1. The CDR3 totals 16 residues. The V and J ends lost 6 bases and 0 bases, in that order; junction bases with no gene match: 10. CDR1 SGHTA and CDR2 FQGNSA come from the germline V gene. This CDR3 is CASRPGTVVLNTEAFF. The CDR3 nucleotides are TGTGCCAGCAGACCCGGGACAGTGGTTTTGAACACTGAAGCTTTCTTT.

Ten or more counts support this clonotype. The V call is TRBV25-1, the J call TRBJ1-4; D is unresolved. The V end was cut by 6 bases, the J end by 0 bases, with 5 bases between. In germline, CDR1 is MGHDK, CDR2 SYGVNS. CDR3 length: 13 amino acids. CDR3 coding DNA: TGTGCCAGCAGACAAGCAACTAATGAAAAACTGTTTTTT. The encoded protein is CASRQATNEKLFF.